This T cell receptor beta chain was captured by sequencing in a study of tumor-infiltrating lymphocytes in primary liver carcinoma. From 500 ng of total RNA, TCR beta-specific cDNA was reverse-transcribed using a constant-region primer. The TCR beta library was amplified through three nested multiplex PCR rounds in a modified ARM-PCR procedure. The two initial PCR rounds, roughly 11 cycles each, used TRBV1-TRBV30 forward and C-beta reverse primers. TCRdb re-called the multiplex PCR reads with MiXCR, one entry per CDR3 protein. This table has a few hundred thousand distinct CDR3 sequences, almost 60% appearing once. CDR3 size: 16 residues. From germline, CDR1 is SGHNT and CDR2 YENEEA. As to this clonotype: Its antigen is currently unknown. At one boundary the junction diverges from the germline segment, which might be a read error.

Study-wide results and limits: Blood trailed tumors significantly in top-250-clone fraction (p = 0.039).

It was unsorted whole blood that yielded blood RNA, and germline DNA was also extracted. The V and J genes are TRBV11-3 and TRBJ2-6, with D perhaps matching TRBD1 or TRBD2 (5 bases each). The origin of this receptor is a woman aged 25 to 39 with primary liver carcinoma and hepatitis B virus infection. The sequenced sample was peripheral blood. The CDR3 DNA follows: TGTGCCAACAACCTAATGGGGGTCACTGGGGCCAACGTCCTGGCTTTC. Translating gives CANNLMGVTGANVLAF.